This entry lists 7 T cell receptor beta chains sequenced from one sample in a study of blood T cell repertoires in COVID-19 (dated by TCRdb to 2020 to 2022). Library prep was done by the immunoSEQ multiplex PCR assay. TCRdb limited this immuneACCESS table to in-frame rearrangements with V and J called. A share of clones is missing; checked studies link under half to unresolved V genes, and the rest is unexplained. This sample lists around 300,000 clones; just over 85% were detected once. The ten largest account for less than 3% of the sample. Sequencing was performed on peripheral blood. Receptor source: a woman in her twenties or thirties with active or convalescent COVID-19.

CDR3 nucleotides: TGTGCCATCAGAATACAGATTAACACTGAAGCTTTCTTT. Translated: CAIRIQINTEAFF. V gene TRBV10-3 combines with J gene TRBJ1-1; D remains ambiguous. Trimming cost V 6 bases and J 2 bases, with 10 bases left between them. In germline, CDR1 is ENHRY, CDR2 SYGVKD. The CDR3 is 13 amino acids.

This chain uses TRBV5-1 with TRBJ1-1; D is undetermined. The germline V gene has CDR1 SGHRS and CDR2 YFSETQ. The CDR3 has 14 amino acids. The V end was cut by 3 bases, the J end by 0 bases, with 9 bases between. CDR3 in amino acids: CASSSRVMNTEAFF. In nucleotides, the CDR3 is TGCGCCAGCAGCTCCCGAGTCATGAACACTGAAGCTTTCTTT.

Worth noting for this clone: No DNA is shown, since the ends of the CDR3 on it are uncertain; the CDR3 is the one TCRdb lists. The CDR3 protein is CASSKVGQGSYFPGELFF. The chain is built from TRBV21-1 and TRBJ2-2; the table's D call TRBD1 went unverified against the DNA. TRBV21-1 is flagged as a pseudogene. The CDR3 length equals 18 residues, ends included.

This chain connects TRBV15 to TRBJ1-6; D gene uncertain. V was shortened by 1 base and J by 8 bases, with 15 bases between the two germline ends. Germline CDR1 and CDR2: LNHNV and YYDKDF (reference sequence). CDR3 length: 16 amino acids. The CDR3 reads CATSRAPNLSDSPLHF. The CDR3 DNA is TGTGCCACCAGCAGAGCGCCCAATTTGAGTGATTCACCCCTCCACTTT.

The chain has TRBV9 and TRBJ1-2; the match to TRBD1 covers 8 bases. Germline CDR1 and CDR2: SGDLS and YYNGEE. Trimming cost V 4 bases and J 3 bases; bases outside gene matches: 11. CDR3 length: 16 residues. The CDR3 bases are TGTGCCAGCAGCCCCAAGCGGCAGGGGGCGGACTATGGCTACACCTTC. The encoded protein is CASSPKRQGADYGYTF.

The V gene is TRBV9, the J gene TRBJ2-3, with 8 bases matching TRBD2. Trimming cost V 5 bases and J 8 bases; bases outside gene matches: 13. Germline values: CDR1 SGDLS, CDR2 YYNGEE. This CDR3 region has 15 residues. Here the CDR3 reads CASSATSGGSGTQYF. In DNA, the CDR3 is TGTGCCAGCAGTGCCACAAGCGGGGGTTCAGGTACGCAGTATTTT.

V gene TRBV7-8 combines with J gene TRBJ1-5; D not certain. CDR3 length: 11 amino acids. Germline V gene sequence: CDR1 SGHVS, CDR2 FQNEAQ. The ends were cut back, 5 bases at V and 7 bases at J, with 6 bases in the middle. CDR3 residues: CASSPRQPQHF. The CDR3 DNA reads TGTGCCAGCAGCCCCAGGCAGCCCCAGCATTTT. The full variable domain, rest sourced from reference TRBV7-8 and TRBJ1-5, is GAGVSQSPRYKVAKRGQDVALRCDPISGHVSLFWYQQALGQGPEFLTYFQNEAQLDKSGLPSDRFFAERPEGSVSTLKIQRTQQEDSAVYLCASSPRQPQHFGDGTRLSIL.